The table lists the clone carrying this T cell receptor beta chain with many counts. Time point in this sample: persistent/refractory GD, antithyroid drugs over 5 years with positive TRAb. From PBMCs, RNA was extracted and then used to make the TCR library. Arm-PCR of CDR3 regions and iRepertoire HTBI primers were the basis on which TCR beta libraries were built. Via MiXCR, TCRdb re-called the multiplex PCR reads, giving one row per CDR3 protein. The table shows roughly 400,000 distinct CDR3 sequences, with over 20% occurring only once. The data derive from a study of regulatory T cells in long-lasting Graves disease. In germline, CDR1 is LGHDT, CDR2 YNNKEL (reference sequence). V was clipped by 2 bases and J by 4 bases, with 12 bases between them. This CDR3 spans 15 amino acids.

The clonotype originates from a female donor with Graves disease. The sample here was peripheral blood mononuclear cells (PBMCs), taken when the disease was refractory, from a patient treated with antithyroid drugs. The rearrangement joins TRBV3-1 to TRBJ1-5; no clear D gene. Here the CDR3 DNA reads TGTGCCAGCAGCCAAAACTTGGCCTCTAATCAGCCCCAGCATTTT. It yields the protein CASSQNLASNQPQHF.